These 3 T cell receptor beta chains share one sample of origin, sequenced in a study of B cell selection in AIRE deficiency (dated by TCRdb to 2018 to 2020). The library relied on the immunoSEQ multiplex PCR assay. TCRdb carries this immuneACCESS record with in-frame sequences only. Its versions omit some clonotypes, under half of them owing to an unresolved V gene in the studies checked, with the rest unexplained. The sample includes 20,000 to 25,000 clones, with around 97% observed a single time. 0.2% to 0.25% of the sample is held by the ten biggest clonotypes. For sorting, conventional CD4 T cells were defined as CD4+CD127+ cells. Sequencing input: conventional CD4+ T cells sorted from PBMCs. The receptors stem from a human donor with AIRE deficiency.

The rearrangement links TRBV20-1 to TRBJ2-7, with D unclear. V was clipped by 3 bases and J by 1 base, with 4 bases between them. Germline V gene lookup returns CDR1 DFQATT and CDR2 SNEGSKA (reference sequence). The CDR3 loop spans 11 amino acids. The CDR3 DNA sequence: TGCAGTGCTAGTCGGTCCTACGAGCAGTACTTC. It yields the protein CSASRSYEQYF.

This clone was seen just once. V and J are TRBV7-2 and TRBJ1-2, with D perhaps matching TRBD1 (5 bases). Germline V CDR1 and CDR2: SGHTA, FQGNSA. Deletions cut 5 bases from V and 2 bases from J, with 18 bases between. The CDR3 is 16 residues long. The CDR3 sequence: CASSPTTGVGNYGYTF. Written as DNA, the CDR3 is TGTGCCAGCAGCCCCACGACGGGGGTGGGGAACTATGGCTACACCTTC.

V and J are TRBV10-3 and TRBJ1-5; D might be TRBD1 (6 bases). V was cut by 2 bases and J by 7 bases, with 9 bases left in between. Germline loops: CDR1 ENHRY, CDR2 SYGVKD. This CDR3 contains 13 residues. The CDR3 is CAISEQGQQPQHF. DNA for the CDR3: TGTGCCATCAGTGAGCAGGGGCAACAGCCCCAGCATTTT.